Following are 29 T cell receptor beta chains from one sample sequenced in a study of T cell responses to AZD1222 COVID-19 vaccine. Assay: immunoSEQ multiplex PCR; the TCRdb copy retains only in-frame clones and omits some. The sample carries about 160,000 clones, roughly nine tenths recorded once. This specimen was peripheral blood, taken on day 0 of AZD1222 vaccination. The receptors stem from an adult in good health.

The chain carries TRBV7-2 and TRBJ2-2, with D unclear. The germline V gene has CDR1 SGHTA and CDR2 FQGNSA. The CDR3 runs to 16 residues. V was shortened by 5 bases and J by 3 bases, with 16 bases between the two germline ends. DNA of the CDR3: TGTGCCAGCAGCCCATACCAGGTGGTGGACACCGGGGAGCTGTTTTTT. Amino acids: CASSPYQVVDTGELFF.

In its sample, this clone was seen a few times. The V and J genes are TRBV19 and TRBJ1-5; D not certain. V was pared by 7 bases and J by 0 bases, with 13 bases between. The CDR3 totals 15 residues. Germline V gene lookup returns CDR1 LNHDA and CDR2 SQIVND (reference sequence). DNA of the CDR3: TGTGCCAGTAATTACGCGGCTTATAGCAATCAGCCCCAGCATTTT. It translates to CASNYAAYSNQPQHF.

This sequence joins TRBV15 and TRBJ1-1; D gene unclear. Looked up from germline, CDR1 is LNHNV and CDR2 is YYDKDF (reference sequence). This CDR3 has 12 amino acids. V lost 11 bases, J lost 1 base, and 11 bases lay in between. The CDR3, as DNA: TGTGCCGCATCCCCACGGAACACTGAAGCTTTCTTT. Its translation is CAASPRNTEAFF.

V usage is TRBV25-1 and J usage is TRBJ1-1; a weak D match, TRBD1 (5 bases). This CDR3 is 15 amino acids long. Trimming pared 3 bases from V and 1 base from J, leaving 12 bases between. Germline CDR1 and CDR2: MGHDK and SYGVNS. CDR3: CASSDQRGRNTEAFF. The CDR3 DNA is TGTGCCAGCAGTGATCAAAGGGGAAGGAACACTGAAGCTTTCTTT.

The rearrangement joins TRBV24-1 to TRBJ2-3; TRBD2 aligns across 8 bases. Germline-derived CDR1 and CDR2 are KGHDR and SFDVKD. The CDR3 sequence is 16 residues long. After removal of 4 bases from V and 2 bases from J, the junction contained 7 bases not matched to a gene. CDR3 amino acids: CATSDTLAGYTDTQYF. The DNA for the CDR3 is TGTGCCACCAGTGACACCTTAGCGGGGTACACAGATACGCAGTATTTT.

The rearrangement links TRBV6-4 to TRBJ2-1; TRBD2 aligns across 7 bases. The V gene's germline CDR1 is MRHNA and CDR2 SNTAGT. CDR3 length: 16 amino acids. J was trimmed by 5 bases and V by 3 bases; bases with no gene match: 10. CDR3 sequence (DNA): TGTGCCAGCAGTGAGGGTAGTGGGAGGGGACACAATGAGCAGTTCTTC. Translating it yields CASSEGSGRGHNEQFF.

V gene TRBV2 combines with J gene TRBJ2-5; a possible D gene is TRBD2 (6 bases). V lost 5 bases, J lost 2 bases, and 12 bases lay in between. The CDR3 runs 14 residues. The germline V gene encodes CDR1 SNHLY and CDR2 FYNNEI. CDR3 nucleotides: TGTGCCAGCAGTTCGGGTAGCGGACAAGAGACCCAGTACTTC. Its protein is CASSSGSGQETQYF.

The DNA for the CDR3 is TGTGCCAGCAGTTTAAAGTTCAGGGTGGGCACTGAAGCTTTCTTT. Translating gives CASSLKFRVGTEAFF. The chain has TRBV28 and TRBJ1-1; D perhaps matches TRBD1 (5 bases). In germline, CDR1 is MDHEN, CDR2 SYDVKM. Deletions cut 2 bases from V and 4 bases from J, with 14 bases between. This CDR3 comprises 15 residues.

CDR3 sequence reads: CASSYLQGTYEQYF. The CDR3 DNA is TGTGCCAGCAGTTACCTACAGGGGACCTACGAGCAGTACTTC. The chain joins TRBV6-5 to TRBJ2-7; TRBD1 matches at 7 bases. Germline V gene sequence: CDR1 MNHEY, CDR2 SVGAGI. The CDR3 has 14 residues. J was trimmed by 2 bases and V by 2 bases; bases with no gene match: 3.

The chain is built from TRBV13 and TRBJ2-7; D may correspond to TRBD1 or TRBD2 (6 bases each). Trimming stripped 5 bases from V and 5 bases from J, with 22 bases between. Per the germline V gene, CDR1 is PRHDT and CDR2 is FYEKMQ (reference sequence). This CDR3 contains 16 residues. The CDR3 loop is CASSPSLGGRVHEQYF. The CDR3 DNA reads TGTGCCAGCAGCCCGTCCCTCGGGGGCCGAGTCCACGAGCAGTACTTC. The entire variable domain, with the rest obtained from reference TRBV13 and TRBJ2-7, is as follows: AAGVIQSPRHLIKEKRETATLKCYPIPRHDTVYWYQQGPGQDPQFLISFYEKMQSDKGSIPDRFSAQQFSDYHSELNMSSLELGDSALYFCASSPSLGGRVHEQYFGPGTRLTVT.

The V gene is TRBV5-1, the J gene TRBJ1-1; D not resolved. CDR3 length: 13 residues. Germline CDR1 and CDR2: SGHRS and YFSETQ. V shed 2 bases and J shed 3 bases, with 8 bases lying between them. The CDR3 sequence: CASSFGKDTEAFF. The DNA of the CDR3 is TGCGCCAGCAGCTTCGGGAAGGACACTGAAGCTTTCTTT.

The CDR3 spells CASSSPGSHTGELFF. The CDR3 DNA reads as TGTGCCAGCAGTTCCCCGGGATCCCACACCGGGGAGCTGTTTTTT. V gene TRBV28 combines with J gene TRBJ2-2; tentatively, D is TRBD2 (5 bases). The CDR3 is 15 amino acids. V was trimmed by 4 bases and J by 3 bases, leaving 12 bases between them. CDR1 MDHEN and CDR2 SYDVKM come from the germline V gene.

J is TRBJ2-1 and V is TRBV3-1 (or the pseudogene TRBV3-2); D assignment may be TRBD1 or TRBD2 (6 bases each). This CDR3 is built from 20 residues. Deletions cut 0 bases from V and 2 bases from J, with 23 bases between. The V gene's germline CDR1 is LGHDT and CDR2 YNNKEL (reference sequence). CDR3 nucleotide sequence: TGTGCCAGCAGCCAAGATTACCCATTTTTTGTCGGGGGCCCCTACAATGAGCAGTTCTTC. It yields the protein CASSQDYPFFVGGPYNEQFF.

The V call is TRBV20-1, the J call TRBJ1-2; D perhaps matches TRBD1 (5 bases). Germline-derived CDR1 and CDR2 are DFQATT and SNEGSKA (reference sequence). V lost 3 bases and J lost 3, with 14 bases in between. The CDR3 has 14 amino acids. The CDR3 region has the DNA TGCAGTGCTAGTAGTCAGGGAAGACACTATGGCTACACCTTC. This codes for CSASSQGRHYGYTF.

The V and J genes are TRBV14 and TRBJ1-1; 10 bases line up with TRBD1. The CDR3 is 16 amino acids. V trimming: 4 bases; J trimming: 5 bases; junction bases outside the gene matches: 10. Germline lookup yields CDR1 SGHDN and CDR2 FVKESK. The CDR3 loop reads CASSLGPGQGNTEAFF. The CDR3 coding sequence is TGTGCCAGCAGCCTTGGCCCGGGACAGGGGAATACTGAAGCTTTCTTT.

V usage is TRBV6-4 and J usage is TRBJ2-1; TRBD2 matches 11 bases. This CDR3 is 15 amino acids long. Germline V gene sequence: CDR1 MRHNA, CDR2 SNTAGT. V lost 4 bases to trimming and J lost 9 bases; unmatched junction nucleotides: 8. Here the CDR3 reads CASSVSGGASSEQFF. The CDR3 DNA follows: TGTGCCAGCAGTGTTAGCGGGGGGGCCAGTAGTGAGCAGTTCTTC.

This clone was observed once. One end of the junction varies from germline; a read error may be responsible. The genes are TRBV11-2 and TRBJ2-7; no clear D gene. Germline assignment: CDR1 SGHAT and CDR2 FQNNGV. The CDR3 is 13 residues long. CDR3 coding DNA: TGTGCCAGCAGCGCTACCCCAGTGAGGCCAACTAACTTC. The encoded protein is CASSATPVRPTNF.

The chain uses TRBV2 and TRBJ1-3; 7 positions match TRBD1. Germline V gene lookup returns CDR1 SNHLY and CDR2 FYNNEI. The V and J ends lost 6 bases and 4 bases, in that order; junction bases with no gene match: 0. CDR3 length equals 12 residues. Written as DNA, the CDR3 is TGTGCCAGCAGGGGACAGGGAAACACCATATATTTT. Translated: CASRGQGNTIYF.

CDR3 in amino acids: CAWIPTGRLGEQYF. CDR3 nucleotides: TGTGCCTGGATACCGACAGGGCGGTTAGGAGAGCAGTACTTC. The chain links TRBV30 to TRBJ2-7; TRBD1 matches 7 bases. V shed 4 bases, J shed 7 bases, and the junction held 13 bases outside the gene matches. Germline CDR1 is GTSNPN and CDR2 is SVGIG (reference sequence). CDR3 length: 14 amino acids.

The chain is built from TRBV5-1 and TRBJ2-1; 11 positions agree with TRBD2. V lost 4 bases to trimming and J lost 10 bases; unmatched junction nucleotides: 16. The CDR3 length is 17 residues. Germline V gene data show CDR1 as SGHRS and CDR2 as YFSETQ. CDR3 loop: CASSLEKLAGVGGEQFF. The CDR3 DNA sequence: TGCGCCAGCAGCCTCGAGAAACTAGCGGGAGTCGGAGGCGAGCAGTTCTTC. Full variable domain (rest looked up from reference TRBV5-1 and TRBJ2-1): KAGVTQTPRYLIKTRGQQVTLSCSPISGHRSVSWYQQTPGQGLQFLFEYFSETQRNKGNFPGRFSGRQFSNSRSEMNVSTLELGDSALYLCASSLEKLAGVGGEQFFGPGTRLTVL.

The V and J genes are TRBV10-3 and TRBJ1-1, with D perhaps matching TRBD1 (5 bases). The ends were cut back, 0 bases at V and 6 bases at J, with 8 bases in the middle. This CDR3 contains 13 residues. In germline, CDR1 is ENHRY, CDR2 SYGVKD. CDR3 sequence: CAISESGGAEAFF. The CDR3 coding sequence is TGTGCCATCAGTGAGTCTGGGGGTGCTGAAGCTTTCTTT.

V gene TRBV10-3 combines with J gene TRBJ1-2, with TRBD1 matching 9 bases. The CDR3 is made up of 15 amino acids. Per the germline V gene, CDR1 is ENHRY and CDR2 is SYGVKD. J lost 6 bases, V lost 5 bases, and 10 bases had no gene match. The CDR3 coding sequence is TGTGCCATCAGTCGTCAGGGAGGACAGGGGAATGGCTACACCTTC. It yields the protein CAISRQGGQGNGYTF.

This clone turned up a few times. The gene calls are TRBV7-9 and TRBJ1-6, with TRBD1 as a possible D gene (5 bases). With 7 bases removed from V and 9 bases from J, the gap between germline ends came to 19 bases. This CDR3 is built from 15 residues. In germline, CDR1 is SEHNR, CDR2 FQNEAQ (reference sequence). DNA of the CDR3: TGTGCCAGCAAGCTTTCGGGGCAGGGAGGTTCACCCCTCCACTTT. Translation: CASKLSGQGGSPLHF.

This rearrangement joins TRBV15 to TRBJ2-7, with D possibly matching TRBD1 (7 bases). The CDR3 has 14 amino acids. Trimming took off 1 base at V and 5 bases at J, with 12 bases between the two ends. Germline V CDR1 and CDR2: LNHNV, YYDKDF (reference sequence). The CDR3 nucleotides read TGTGCCACCAGCAGAGGGTTCAGGGGGGACGAGCAGTACTTC. It codes for CATSRGFRGDEQYF.

This clone was detected a few times. This CDR3 reads CASSFTKVPVNTEAFF. CDR3 sequence (DNA): TGTGCCAGCAGCTTTACGAAAGTGCCAGTTAACACTGAAGCTTTCTTT. J is TRBJ1-1 and V is TRBV13; the D is unclear. CDR1 is PRHDT and CDR2 is FYEKMQ in the germline V gene (reference sequence). The CDR3 runs 16 residues. Trimming left V 3 bases short and J 2 bases short, with 16 bases between.

The chain joins TRBV11-3 to TRBJ1-1, with 10 bases that match TRBD1. CDR1 is SGHNT, CDR2 YENEEA, per germline. Trimming cost V 2 bases and J 6 bases; bases outside gene matches: 9. This CDR3 region has 16 residues. Here the CDR3 reads CASSLLPTGGLAEAFF. The CDR3 DNA reads TGTGCCAGCAGCTTACTTCCGACAGGGGGCCTCGCTGAAGCTTTCTTT.

The CDR3 DNA is TGTGCCAGTCAAGGACAGCCTTATAGCAATCAGCCCCAGCATTTT. It specifies CASQGQPYSNQPQHF. This chain connects TRBV19 to TRBJ1-5; D is perhaps TRBD1 (6 bases). Germline CDR1 and CDR2: LNHDA and SQIVND (reference sequence). This CDR3 region has 15 residues. The V gene lost 8 bases and the J gene lost 0 bases, with 14 bases spanning the gap.

The chain is built from TRBV10-1 and TRBJ2-3; D unresolved. The CDR3 contains 14 residues. In germline, CDR1 is WNHNN, CDR2 SYGVQD (reference sequence). With 5 bases removed from V and 8 bases from J, the gap between germline ends came to 17 bases. The CDR3 sequence: CASSPSTAGATQYF. In DNA, the CDR3 is TGCGCCAGCAGTCCATCGACGGCCGGAGCTACGCAGTATTTT.

The genes are TRBV6-2 or TRBV6-3 and TRBJ2-7, with 7 bases that match TRBD1. The CDR3 is 12 amino acids. In germline, CDR1 is MNHEY, CDR2 SVGEGT. V dropped 6 bases and J dropped 4; count of bases not matched to a gene: 3. CDR3 coding DNA: TGTGCCAGCAGCCCGGACAGGTACGAGCAGTACTTC. This encodes CASSPDRYEQYF.